Following are 14 T cell receptor beta chains from one sample sequenced in a study of shared clonotypes between healthy human individuals. Assay: immunoSEQ multiplex PCR; the TCRdb copy retains only in-frame clones and omits some. Of roughly 2.2 million clones listed, roughly 92% are singletons. The sequenced sample was naive CD4+ T cells from PBMCs. The sample's subset: CD45RA+ positively selected. The receptors derive from a young man in good health. Some clones in this sample may be carry-over from other donors' samples.

CDR3 sequence reads: CASSQTPSTSGKTDTQYF. Here the CDR3 DNA reads TGCGCCAGCAGCCAAACCCCTTCGACTAGCGGGAAAACAGATACGCAGTATTTT. J is TRBJ2-3 and V is TRBV5-1; TRBD2 matches at 11 bases. The germline V gene has CDR1 SGHRS and CDR2 YFSETQ. V shed 4 bases, J shed 3 bases, and the junction held 13 bases outside the gene matches. This CDR3 has 18 residues.

This clone was seen once. The CDR3 here is CASSDIEAGELFF. As DNA, the CDR3 is TGCGCCAGCAGCGACATCGAAGCCGGGGAGCTGTTTTTT. V and J are TRBV5-1 and TRBJ2-2; D remains ambiguous. The CDR3 runs to 13 residues. V was shortened by 4 bases and J by 6 bases, with 10 bases between the two germline ends. The germline V gene encodes CDR1 SGHRS and CDR2 YFSETQ. The complete variable domain, with remaining parts taken from reference TRBV5-1 and TRBJ2-2, reads KAGVTQTPRYLIKTRGQQVTLSCSPISGHRSVSWYQQTPGQGLQFLFEYFSETQRNKGNFPGRFSGRQFSNSRSEMNVSTLELGDSALYLCASSDIEAGELFFGEGSRLTVL.

The V call is TRBV27, the J call TRBJ2-7; possible D gene TRBD2, 5 bases. V was pared by 3 bases and J by 6 bases, with 15 bases between. The CDR3 sequence is 14 residues long. Looked up from germline, CDR1 is MNHEY and CDR2 is SMNVEV (reference sequence). This CDR3 is CASSFIGRRAEQYF. In DNA, the CDR3 is TGTGCCAGCAGTTTTATCGGGCGGCGGGCCGAGCAGTACTTC.

The J gene is TRBJ1-4, the V gene TRBV19; D may be TRBD1 (5 bases). Germline V gene sequence: CDR1 LNHDA, CDR2 SQIVND (reference sequence). With 5 bases removed from V and 0 bases from J, the gap between germline ends came to 10 bases. The CDR3 loop spans 15 amino acids. CDR3 nucleotides: TGTGCCAGTAGTCCCTGGGGGGCAACTAATGAAAAACTGTTTTTT. Residues: CASSPWGATNEKLFF.

A remark on this clone: One end of the junction is discordant with germline, which a read error may explain. CDR3 sequence reads: CASSEGGHYSNQPQHF. The CDR3 DNA is TGTGCCAGCAGCGAAGGGGGCCACTATAGCAATCAGCCCCAGCATTTT. The chain couples TRBV6-1 to TRBJ1-5, with 7 nucleotides matching TRBD1. CDR3 length equals 16 residues. Germline V CDR1 and CDR2: MNHNS, SASEGT.

V is TRBV9 and J is TRBJ2-5; 8 bases match TRBD1. Trimming at V came to 6 bases and at J to 5 bases, leaving 9 bases not matched to a gene. This CDR3 has 14 residues. The V gene's germline CDR1 is SGDLS and CDR2 YYNGEE. CDR3 residues: CASNPTGVGETQYF. The CDR3 nucleotides read TGTGCCAGCAACCCGACAGGGGTTGGGGAGACCCAGTACTTC. Full variable domain (outside the CDR3, taken from reference TRBV9 and TRBJ2-5): DSGVTQTPKHLITATGQRVTLRCSPRSGDLSVYWYQQSLDQGLQFLIQYYNGEERAKGNILERFSAQQFPDLHSELNLSSLELGDSALYFCASNPTGVGETQYFGPGTRLLVL.

The V gene is TRBV2, the J gene TRBJ2-5; D might be TRBD1 (6 bases). The V end lost 9 bases, the J end lost 1 base, and 12 bases lay between the germline ends. CDR3 length: 13 residues. CDR1 and CDR2 (germline): SNHLY, FYNNEI. In nucleotides, the CDR3 is TGTGCCAGTCACAGGGTTTCCCAAGAGACCCAGTACTTC. Translation gives CASHRVSQETQYF.

The chain combines TRBV12-5 with TRBJ2-1, with 10 nucleotides matching TRBD2. The V and J ends lost 3 bases and 9 bases, in that order; junction bases with no gene match: 8. The CDR3 has 15 residues. CDR1 is LGHNT, CDR2 FRNRAP, per germline. The DNA for the CDR3 is TGTGCTAGTGGTTTAGCGGGAGGGCCTGGCCGTGAGCAGTTCTTC. Its translation: CASGLAGGPGREQFF.

The chain recombines TRBV27 with TRBJ2-5; TRBD1 is a possible D gene (6 bases). The CDR3 totals 13 residues. Germline V gene sequence: CDR1 MNHEY, CDR2 SMNVEV (reference sequence). Between the trimmed V and J ends, which lost 4 bases and 4 bases, there was a span of 10 bases. The CDR3 region is CASSYRAGETQYF. The CDR3 DNA reads TGTGCCAGCAGTTACAGGGCGGGAGAGACCCAGTACTTC.

As to this clone: Other DNA sequences in the same sample also yield this CDR3. J is TRBJ1-5 and V is TRBV5-6; D may be TRBD1 (6 bases). This CDR3 has 13 residues. Trimming shortened V by 0 bases and J by 11 bases, and 12 bases separated the two germline ends. The germline V gene encodes CDR1 SGHDT and CDR2 YYEEEE. The CDR3 DNA is TGTGCCAGCAGCTTGGCAGGGGTCACGGCCCAGCATTTT. This encodes CASSLAGVTAQHF.

The gene calls are TRBV28 and TRBJ2-2; D uncertain. V lost 4 bases to trimming and J lost 5 bases, with 20 bases between them. Germline V gene lookup returns CDR1 MDHEN and CDR2 SYDVKM. The CDR3 extends over 17 amino acids. The CDR3 region is CASSSSPGPLITGELFF. CDR3 sequence (DNA): TGTGCCAGCAGTTCATCCCCTGGGCCACTAATTACCGGGGAGCTGTTTTTT. Based on the CDR3 plus reference TRBV28 and TRBJ2-2, the full variable domain is DVKVTQSSRYLVKRTGEKVFLECVQDMDHENMFWYRQDPGLGLRLIYFSYDVKMKEKGDIPEGYSVSREKKERFSLILESASTNQTSMYLCASSSSPGPLITGELFFGEGSRLTVL.

This clone was seen a single time. The chain joins TRBV27 to TRBJ2-3, with 9 bases matching TRBD2. Germline assignment: CDR1 MNHEY and CDR2 SMNVEV (reference sequence). After removal of 0 bases from V and 0 bases from J, the junction contained 4 bases not matched to a gene. This CDR3 comprises 17 residues. This chain's CDR3 is CASSLSETSGSTDTQYF. The CDR3 DNA follows: TGTGCCAGCAGTTTATCGGAAACTAGCGGGAGCACAGATACGCAGTATTTT.

This clone was seen only once. The chain uses TRBV9 and TRBJ2-1; TRBD1 matches 9 bases. This CDR3 region has 15 residues. V shed 4 bases and J 5 bases; nucleotides not matched to a gene: 7. CDR1 is SGDLS, CDR2 YYNGEE, per germline. This CDR3 reads CASSFRDRANNEQFF. CDR3 nucleotide sequence: TGTGCCAGCAGCTTCCGGGACAGGGCCAACAATGAGCAGTTCTTC.

The J gene is TRBJ2-4, the V gene TRBV6-1; TRBD2 agrees at 7 bases. The ends lost 0 bases at V and 0 bases at J; junction bases unmatched: 5. The CDR3 length is 17 residues. CDR1 is MNHNS and CDR2 is SASEGT in the germline V gene. The CDR3 DNA follows: TGTGCCAGCAGTGAAGCGGCGGGGAGGGTAGCCAAAAACATTCAGTACTTC. Its protein product is CASSEAAGRVAKNIQYF.